This T cell receptor beta chain was observed in a study of blood T cell repertoires in COVID-19. There are 17 residues in the CDR3. Germline V lookup: CDR1 LNHDA, CDR2 SQIVND (reference sequence). V gave up 3 bases and J gave up 0 bases, with 16 bases separating them. In the source study's methods: For nucleated cells, counts were estimated from reference gene primer amplification. TCRdb's table, derived via immunoSEQ multiplex PCR, lists solely in-frame clones and lacks some. V and J calls and clone size come straight from that table; D and trimming were deduced from the DNA. The sample carries about 53,000 clones, approximately 90% recorded once.

Sequencing was carried out using peripheral blood. This chain uses TRBV19 with TRBJ2-3; perhaps TRBD1 as D (6 bases). This TCR was recovered from a man aged 45 to 65 with acute or convalescent COVID-19. In DNA form, the CDR3 reads TGTGCCAGTAGTATTTTGCCCACAGGGATCAGCACAGATACGCAGTATTTT. Amino acid sequence: CASSILPTGISTDTQYF.